This entry lists 30 T cell receptor beta chains sequenced from one sample in a study of T cells in Graves' hyperthyroidism and ophthalmopathy. RNA transcripts yielded amplified TCR beta CDR3 regions. Primed by the HTBI set, a first-round RT-PCR was run on the TCR CDR3. TCRdb passed the multiplex PCR reads through MiXCR, listing each CDR3 protein once. The data hold about 740,000 distinct CDR3 sequences, with 12% to 15% observed a single time. Sequencing was carried out using blood. These receptors originate from a young woman with Graves' hyperthyroidism.

This clonotype was picked up many times. V and J are TRBV30 and TRBJ2-3; a possible D gene is TRBD2 (7 bases). Germline CDR1 and CDR2: GTSNPN and SVGIG (reference sequence). The CDR3 sequence is 15 residues long. The V end lost 1 base, the J end lost 1 base, and 12 bases lay between the germline ends. The CDR3 region is CAWSAGGLRTDTQYF. The CDR3 DNA is TGTGCCTGGAGTGCCGGGGGGCTACGCACAGATACGCAGTATTTT.

This clonotype has at least ten counts. CDR3 residues: CASSLYLASGRQETQYF. CDR3 nucleotide sequence: TGTGCCAGCAGTTTATACCTGGCTAGCGGCCGCCAAGAGACCCAGTACTTC. The chain joins TRBV28 to TRBJ2-5; 7 bases agree with TRBD2. The CDR3 is 17 amino acids. V shed 1 base, J shed 1 base, and the junction held 9 bases outside the gene matches. CDR1 is MDHEN and CDR2 is SYDVKM in the germline V gene.

Turning to this clonotype: Possible read error: a much larger clone is one base away. A read error is likely, as this CDR3 ends without the conserved phenylalanine or tryptophan. The V and J genes are TRBV14 and TRBJ2-7; D unresolved. Germline assignment: CDR1 SGHDN and CDR2 FVKESK. Trimming shortened V by 2 bases and J by 2 bases, and 13 bases separated the two germline ends. The CDR3 is 15 residues long. The CDR3 DNA reads TGTGCCAGCAGCCAATGGATCCCACCTGCCTACGAGCAGTACCTC. This codes for CASSQWIPPAYEQYL.

This clonotype was seen more than once but under ten times. The chain has TRBV5-1 and TRBJ1-4; 9 bases align to TRBD1. The germline gives CDR1 SGHRS, CDR2 YFSETQ. This CDR3 contains 15 residues. Trimming cost V 4 bases and J 8 bases; bases outside gene matches: 9. The CDR3 DNA reads TGCGCCAGCAGCGCGCAGGGGACAGGGTTCGAAAAACTGTTTTTT. This translates into CASSAQGTGFEKLFF.

This clonotype was detected ten times or more. V is TRBV30 and J is TRBJ2-1, with 10 bases aligning to TRBD2. V was clipped by 0 bases and J by 8 bases; unmatched bases: 4. The CDR3 sequence is 14 residues long. Germline-derived CDR1 and CDR2 are GTSNPN and SVGIG (reference sequence). CDR3 in DNA: TGTGCCTGGAGTGTAGCGGGAGGGCACTATGAGCAGTTCTTC. Its translation is CAWSVAGGHYEQFF.

V and J are TRBV12-5 and TRBJ2-3, with 8 nucleotides matching TRBD1. The CDR3 contains 18 residues. Germline V gives CDR1 LGHNT, CDR2 FRNRAP. With 0 bases clipped from V and 0 bases from J, the junction kept 8 bases outside the gene matches. The CDR3 loop is CASGLVTNRDRSTDTQYF. CDR3 DNA: TGTGCTAGTGGTTTGGTTACGAACCGGGACAGGAGCACAGATACGCAGTATTTT.

Notes on this clonotype: A read error is possible here, since a much larger clone lies one base away. This chain joins TRBV20-1 and TRBJ2-7, with D perhaps matching TRBD2 (6 bases). Germline V gene sequence: CDR1 DFQATT, CDR2 SNEGSKA (reference sequence). The CDR3 loop spans 13 amino acids. The CDR3 bases are TGCAGTGCTGCCGCTAGCGCGCGCTACGAGCAGTGCTTC. Translated, it gives CSAAASARYEQCF.

This clonotype was counted ten times or more. The genes are TRBV12-3 or TRBV12-4 and TRBJ2-3; 8 nucleotides line up with TRBD1. The CDR3 runs 14 residues. With 4 bases clipped from V and 3 bases from J, the junction kept 3 bases outside the gene matches. The CDR3 DNA reads TGTGCCAGCAGTTCCCAGGGGGCAACAGATACGCAGTATTTT. It is translated as CASSSQGATDTQYF.

This clonotype has more than one count but fewer than ten. The rearrangement links TRBV9 to TRBJ1-1, with D possibly being TRBD1 (5 bases). The CDR3 has 17 residues. Trimming cost V 0 bases and J 2 bases, with 17 bases left between them. Germline values: CDR1 SGDLS, CDR2 YYNGEE. CDR3 residues: CASSVGGIQGKNTEAFF. CDR3 nucleotide sequence: TGTGCCAGCAGCGTAGGAGGGATTCAGGGAAAAAACACTGAAGCTTTCTTT.

The sample holds many counts of this clonotype. This chain links TRBV20-1 with TRBJ2-7, with TRBD1 identical over 9 bases. This CDR3 spans 12 amino acids. Germline V lookup: CDR1 DFQATT, CDR2 SNEGSKA (reference sequence). DNA of the CDR3: TGCTCATCGGGACAGGGAGGTTACGAGCAGTACTTC. Its protein is CSSGQGGYEQYF.

This clonotype was detected only a few times. This may arise from a read error, as a much more abundant clone is one base away. V and J are TRBV10-2 and TRBJ2-3; the D gene is possibly TRBD2 (5 bases). There are 12 residues in the CDR3. CDR1 is WSHSY, CDR2 SAAADI, per germline. The CDR3 loop is CASSGAVDTRYF. In DNA, the CDR3 is TGCGCCAGCAGCGGAGCGGTAGATACGCGGTATTTT.

Details on this clonotype: Without the conserved terminal phenylalanine or tryptophan, this CDR3 likely stems from a read error. This chain uses TRBV12-3 or TRBV12-4 with TRBJ2-3; 9 bases are shared with TRBD2. There are 17 residues in the CDR3. The V gene end was trimmed by 6 bases and the J gene end by 5 bases; junction bases not matched to a gene: 15. The DNA of the CDR3 is TGTGCCAGCAGCAAAATCGCCTGGCGGGAGGGAGGAGATACGCAGTATTCT. Its translation: CASSKIAWREGGDTQYS.

This clonotype occurred a few times. J is TRBJ2-5 and V is TRBV19; no reliable D call. Germline lookup yields CDR1 LNHDA and CDR2 SQIVND (reference sequence). V was shortened by 3 bases and J by 5 bases, with 13 bases between the two germline ends. This CDR3 has 14 residues. DNA for the CDR3: TGTGCCAGTAGTATCAGGATCTCCTGGGAGACCCAGTACTTC. It codes for CASSIRISWETQYF.

V is TRBV30 and J is TRBJ1-2; D possibly corresponds to TRBD1 (6 bases). Germline V gene sequence: CDR1 GTSNPN, CDR2 SVGIG (reference sequence). V lost 0 bases, J lost 4 bases, and 9 bases lay in between. This CDR3 is built from 13 residues. The CDR3 loop is CAWSVQGTYGYTF. The CDR3 DNA follows: TGTGCCTGGAGTGTACAGGGTACCTATGGCTACACCTTC.

This clonotype was seen ten or more times. The chain combines TRBV7-2 with TRBJ2-3; no clear D. V dropped 5 bases and J dropped 4 bases, with 10 bases sitting between them. The CDR3 loop spans 13 amino acids. Per the germline V gene, CDR1 is SGHTA and CDR2 is FQGNSA. The CDR3 is CASSRTVPDTQYF. In DNA, the CDR3 is TGTGCCAGCAGCAGGACGGTCCCAGATACGCAGTATTTT.

This clonotype was seen a handful of times. The gene calls are TRBV29-1 and TRBJ2-1, with D maybe TRBD2 (6 bases). The germline CDR1 and CDR2 sequences are SQVTM and ANQGSEA. Between the trimmed V and J ends, which lost 7 bases and 9 bases, there was a span of 25 bases. CDR3 length equals 15 residues. Here the CDR3 reads CSARPLAHVLPEQFF. In DNA, the CDR3 is TGCAGCGCGCGCCCACTAGCCCACGTCCTTCCTGAGCAGTTCTTC.

The DNA for the CDR3 is TGTGCCAGCAGTGTTTTGGGACTAGTTGGCGAGCAGTACTTC. Encoded protein: CASSVLGLVGEQYF. V gene TRBV12-3 or TRBV12-4 combines with J gene TRBJ2-7; 8 positions match TRBD2. V was pared by 5 bases and J by 6 bases, with 9 bases of the junction left unmatched. The CDR3 sequence is 14 residues long.

Many counts were recorded for this clonotype. The chain is built from TRBV4-2 and TRBJ2-7; a possible D gene is TRBD2 (8 bases). Germline V CDR1 and CDR2: LGHNA, YNFKEQ. Trimming stripped 1 base from V and 3 bases from J, with 16 bases between. The CDR3 has 16 amino acids. CDR3 DNA: TGTGCCAGCAGCCAAGTACAGGGGAGCGGGAGCTACGAGCAGTACTTC. Protein: CASSQVQGSGSYEQYF.

This clonotype was seen at least ten times. The chain has TRBV2 and TRBJ1-2, with 7 bases aligning to TRBD1. V shed 8 bases and J 8 bases; nucleotides not matched to a gene: 5. In germline, CDR1 is SNHLY, CDR2 FYNNEI. This CDR3 has 11 amino acids. CDR3 protein: CASGGGRGYTF. DNA of the CDR3: TGTGCCAGCGGAGGGGGCCGGGGCTACACCTTC.

In this sample, this clonotype turned up a few times. This chain joins TRBV6-1 and TRBJ1-4, with 9 bases identical to TRBD1. Unmatched junction bases numbered 12, after V lost 5 bases and J lost 2 bases. CDR3 length: 18 residues. The germline gives CDR1 MNHNS, CDR2 SASEGT. The CDR3 DNA reads TGTGCCAGCAGTCGCGGGACAGGGTCATTTAGGACTAATGAAAAACTGTTTTTT. This sequence encodes CASSRGTGSFRTNEKLFF.

This clonotype was found many times. The gene calls are TRBV2 and TRBJ2-1; D might be TRBD2 (6 bases). The germline V gene encodes CDR1 SNHLY and CDR2 FYNNEI. V shed 6 bases and J shed 0 bases, with 15 bases lying between them. This CDR3 is built from 16 residues. Here the CDR3 reads CASSLRRALSYNEQFF. In DNA, the CDR3 is TGTGCCAGCAGCCTTCGGAGGGCCCTCTCCTACAATGAGCAGTTCTTC.

This clonotype was found a few times. The gene calls are TRBV7-2 and TRBJ2-2, with 10 bases matching TRBD1. Germline CDR1 reads SGHTA; CDR2 reads FQGNSA. This CDR3 is built from 18 residues. The ends lost 5 bases at V and 0 bases at J; junction bases unmatched: 9. The CDR3 nucleotides are TGTGCCAGCAGCACCGACAGGGGGCGGCGACCGAACACCGGGGAGCTGTTTTTT. Amino acids: CASSTDRGRRPNTGELFF.

In this sample, this clonotype turned up many times. This sequence joins TRBV6-1 and TRBJ2-2; D might be TRBD1 or TRBD2, each matching 6 bases. The CDR3 is 15 amino acids. Germline V gene lookup returns CDR1 MNHNS and CDR2 SASEGT. Trimming shortened V by 8 bases and J by 2 bases, and 15 bases separated the two germline ends. The CDR3 sequence: CASGWGAANTGELFF. The CDR3 nucleotides are TGTGCCAGCGGCTGGGGGGCGGCTAACACCGGGGAGCTGTTTTTT.

This clonotype came up a few times. The chain couples TRBV20-1 to TRBJ2-2, with unresolved D. Germline-derived CDR1 and CDR2 are DFQATT and SNEGSKA (reference sequence). Trimming removed 6 bases from V and 2 bases from J, with 13 bases in between. The CDR3 has 14 residues. The CDR3 DNA reads TGCAGTGCCCCCTTCCGCCTTAACACCGGGGAGCTGTTTTTT. It codes for CSAPFRLNTGELFF.

V is TRBV5-1 and J is TRBJ1-1, with D possibly matching TRBD1 (5 bases). Germline loops: CDR1 SGHRS, CDR2 YFSETQ. V gave up 4 bases and J gave up 4 bases, with 11 bases separating them. The CDR3 length is 13 residues. As DNA, the CDR3 is TGCGCCAGCAGCGACGGGGGAGGCACTGAAGCTTTCTTT. It codes for CASSDGGGTEAFF.

A remark on this clonotype: Just one base apart from a much larger clone, this may be a read error. A read error is likely, as this CDR3 ends without the conserved phenylalanine or tryptophan. The chain links TRBV7-9 to TRBJ2-7, with D unresolved. The CDR3 consists of 14 residues. Germline V gene lookup returns CDR1 SEHNR and CDR2 FQNEAQ (reference sequence). Trimming removed 1 base at V and 2 bases at J, with 9 bases between. CDR3 sequence: CASSLGTSTYEQYL. In DNA form, the CDR3 reads TGTGCCAGCAGCTTAGGCACCTCTACCTACGAGCAGTACTTG.

The V gene is TRBV3-1, the J gene TRBJ2-7; 7 bases map to TRBD1. CDR1 LGHDT and CDR2 YNNKEL come from the germline V gene (reference sequence). This CDR3 is 13 amino acids long. With 4 bases clipped from V and 5 bases from J, the junction kept 5 bases outside the gene matches. CDR3: CASSRRQGDEQYF. For the CDR3, the DNA is TGTGCCAGCAGCCGGCGACAGGGTGACGAGCAGTACTTC.

This clonotype has more than one count but fewer than ten. CDR3 in DNA: TGCAGTGCTAGAACGGGGAGGGCCAACAATGAGCAGTTCTTC. Protein product: CSARTGRANNEQFF. The chain links TRBV20-1 to TRBJ2-1; 7 bases align to TRBD2. The CDR3 runs to 14 residues. Trimming cost V 2 bases and J 5 bases; bases outside gene matches: 6. CDR1 and CDR2 (germline): DFQATT, SNEGSKA (reference sequence).

Many counts were recorded for this clonotype. This rearrangement joins TRBV6-1 to TRBJ2-5; 10 bases map to TRBD2. J gave up 5 bases and V 1 base, and 4 bases lay outside the gene matches. This CDR3 is 15 amino acids long. Per the germline V gene, CDR1 is MNHNS and CDR2 is SASEGT. CDR3 bases: TGTGCCAGCAGTGAAGGGCTAGCGGGAGTCGAGACCCAGTACTTC. Translating it yields CASSEGLAGVETQYF.

This chain connects TRBV19 to TRBJ2-4; either TRBD1 or TRBD2 may fit D (6 bases each). Germline V gene lookup returns CDR1 LNHDA and CDR2 SQIVND (reference sequence). The CDR3 is 18 amino acids. V was trimmed by 0 bases and J by 3 bases, leaving 18 bases between them. Here the CDR3 reads CASSIDHRAGSVKNIQYF. CDR3 sequence (DNA): TGTGCCAGTAGTATAGATCACAGGGCGGGATCTGTCAAAAACATTCAGTACTTC.